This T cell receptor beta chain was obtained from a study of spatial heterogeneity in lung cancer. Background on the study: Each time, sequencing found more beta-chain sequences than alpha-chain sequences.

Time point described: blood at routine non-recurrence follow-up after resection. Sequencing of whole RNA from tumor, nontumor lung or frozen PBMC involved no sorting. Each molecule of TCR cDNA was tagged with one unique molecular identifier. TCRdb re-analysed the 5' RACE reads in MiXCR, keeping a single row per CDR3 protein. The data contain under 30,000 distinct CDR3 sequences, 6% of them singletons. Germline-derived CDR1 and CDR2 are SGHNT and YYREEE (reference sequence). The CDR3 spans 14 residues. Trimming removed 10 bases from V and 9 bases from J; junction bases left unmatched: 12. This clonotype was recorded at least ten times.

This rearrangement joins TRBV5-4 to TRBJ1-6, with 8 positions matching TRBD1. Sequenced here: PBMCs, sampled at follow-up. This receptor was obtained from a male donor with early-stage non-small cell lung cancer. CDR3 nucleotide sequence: TGTGCCTGCATGTCCGGACAGGGAGGTTCACCCCTCCACTTT. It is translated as CACMSGQGGSPLHF. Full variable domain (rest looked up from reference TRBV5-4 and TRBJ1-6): ETGVTQSPTHLIKTRGQQVTLRCSSQSGHNTVSWYQQALGQGPQFIFQYYREEENGRGNFPPRFSGLQFPNYSSELNVNALELDDSALYLCACMSGQGGSPLHFGNGTRLTVT.